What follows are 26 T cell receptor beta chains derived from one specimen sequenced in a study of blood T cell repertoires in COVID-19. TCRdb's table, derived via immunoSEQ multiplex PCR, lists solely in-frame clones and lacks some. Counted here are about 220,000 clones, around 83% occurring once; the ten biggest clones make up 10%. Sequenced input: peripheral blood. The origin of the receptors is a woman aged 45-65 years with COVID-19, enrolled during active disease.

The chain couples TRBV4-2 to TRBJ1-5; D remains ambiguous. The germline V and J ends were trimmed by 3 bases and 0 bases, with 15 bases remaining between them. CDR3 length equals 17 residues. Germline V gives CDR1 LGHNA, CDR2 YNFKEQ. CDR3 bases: TGTGCCAGCAGCCAGGGCGTGGCGGGATATAGCAATCAGCCCCAGCATTTT. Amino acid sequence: CASSQGVAGYSNQPQHF.

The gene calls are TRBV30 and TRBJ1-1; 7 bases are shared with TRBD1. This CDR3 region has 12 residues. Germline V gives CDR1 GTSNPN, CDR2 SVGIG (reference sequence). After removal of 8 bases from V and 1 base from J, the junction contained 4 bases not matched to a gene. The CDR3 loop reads CAAGQPNTEAFF. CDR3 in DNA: TGTGCCGCGGGACAGCCGAACACTGAAGCTTTCTTT.

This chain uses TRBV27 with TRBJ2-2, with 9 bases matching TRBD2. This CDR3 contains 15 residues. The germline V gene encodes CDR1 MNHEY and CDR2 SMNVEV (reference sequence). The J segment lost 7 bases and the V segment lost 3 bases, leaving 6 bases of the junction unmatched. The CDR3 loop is CASSFRTSEGGELFF. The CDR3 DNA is TGTGCCAGCAGTTTTAGGACTAGCGAAGGCGGGGAGCTGTTTTTT.

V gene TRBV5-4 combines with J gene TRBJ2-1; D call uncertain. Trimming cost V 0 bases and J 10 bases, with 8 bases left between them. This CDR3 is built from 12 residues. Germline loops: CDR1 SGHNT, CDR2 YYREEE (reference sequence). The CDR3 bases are TGTGCCAGCAGCTTGGGGCTCACCGAGCAGTTCTTC. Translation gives CASSLGLTEQFF.

The DNA of the CDR3 is TGTGCCTGGGATCCAGCGGGGGGGACCCAGTACTTC. This codes for CAWDPAGGTQYF. The chain recombines TRBV30 with TRBJ2-5; 9 bases are shared with TRBD2. The V and J ends lost 5 bases and 7 bases, in that order; junction bases with no gene match: 5. This CDR3 has 12 amino acids. The germline V gene has CDR1 GTSNPN and CDR2 SVGIG (reference sequence).

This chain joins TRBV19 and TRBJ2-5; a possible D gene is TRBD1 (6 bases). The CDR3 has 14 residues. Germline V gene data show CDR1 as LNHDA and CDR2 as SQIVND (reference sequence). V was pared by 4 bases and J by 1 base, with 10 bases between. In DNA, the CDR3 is TGTGCCAGTAGTAAGGGGACAATCCAAGAGACCCAGTACTTC. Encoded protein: CASSKGTIQETQYF. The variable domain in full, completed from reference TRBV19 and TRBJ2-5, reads DGGITQSPKYLFRKEGQNVTLSCEQNLNHDAMYWYRQDPGQGLRLIYYSQIVNDFQKGDIAEGYSVSREKKESFPLTVTSAQKNPTAFYLCASSKGTIQETQYFGPGTRLLVL.

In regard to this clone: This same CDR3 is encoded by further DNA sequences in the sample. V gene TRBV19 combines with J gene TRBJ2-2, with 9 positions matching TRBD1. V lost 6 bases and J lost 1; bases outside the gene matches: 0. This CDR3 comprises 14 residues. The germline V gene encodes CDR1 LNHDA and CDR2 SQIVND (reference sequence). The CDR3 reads CASRGQGNTGELFF. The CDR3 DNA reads TGTGCCAGTAGGGGACAGGGGAACACCGGGGAGCTGTTTTTT.

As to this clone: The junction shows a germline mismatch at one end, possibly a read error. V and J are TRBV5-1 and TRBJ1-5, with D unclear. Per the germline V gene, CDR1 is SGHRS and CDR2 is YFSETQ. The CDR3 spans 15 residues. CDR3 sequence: CASRLDPGGNQPQHF. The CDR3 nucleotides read TGCGCCAGCAGGTTGGACCCCGGAGGAAATCAGCCCCAGCATTTT.

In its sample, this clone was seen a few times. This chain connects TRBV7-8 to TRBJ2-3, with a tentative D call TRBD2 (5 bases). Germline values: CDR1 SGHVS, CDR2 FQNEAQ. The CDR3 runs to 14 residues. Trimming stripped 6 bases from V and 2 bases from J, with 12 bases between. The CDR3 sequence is CASSPDWLTDTQYF. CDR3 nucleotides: TGTGCCAGCAGTCCGGACTGGCTCACAGATACGCAGTATTTT.

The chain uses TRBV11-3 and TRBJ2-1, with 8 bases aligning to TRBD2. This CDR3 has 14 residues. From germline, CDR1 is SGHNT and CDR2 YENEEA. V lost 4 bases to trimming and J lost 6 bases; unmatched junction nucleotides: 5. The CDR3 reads CASSSRTSPNEQFF. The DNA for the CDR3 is TGTGCCAGCAGCTCCCGGACTAGCCCCAATGAGCAGTTCTTC.

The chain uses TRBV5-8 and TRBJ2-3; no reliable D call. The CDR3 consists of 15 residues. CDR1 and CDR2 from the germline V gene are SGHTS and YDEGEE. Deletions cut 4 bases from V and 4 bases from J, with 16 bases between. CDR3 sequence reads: CASSPMILTADTQYF. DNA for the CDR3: TGTGCCAGCAGCCCTATGATCCTAACGGCAGATACGCAGTATTTT.

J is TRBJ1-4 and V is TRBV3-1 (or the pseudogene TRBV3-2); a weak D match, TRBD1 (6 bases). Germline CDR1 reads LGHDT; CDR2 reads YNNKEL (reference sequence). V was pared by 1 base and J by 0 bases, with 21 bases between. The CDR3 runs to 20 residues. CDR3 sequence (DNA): TGTGCCAGCAGCCAAGTGGTTGTAGGGGGAAGACGGCCAACTAATGAAAAACTGTTTTTT. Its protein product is CASSQVVVGGRRPTNEKLFF.

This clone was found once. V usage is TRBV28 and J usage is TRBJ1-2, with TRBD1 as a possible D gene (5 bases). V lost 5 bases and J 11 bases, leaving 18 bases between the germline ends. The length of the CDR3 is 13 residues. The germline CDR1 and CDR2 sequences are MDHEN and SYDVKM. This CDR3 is CASSPGGGPWYTF. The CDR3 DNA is TGTGCCAGCAGTCCGGGCGGGGGTCCCTGGTACACCTTC.

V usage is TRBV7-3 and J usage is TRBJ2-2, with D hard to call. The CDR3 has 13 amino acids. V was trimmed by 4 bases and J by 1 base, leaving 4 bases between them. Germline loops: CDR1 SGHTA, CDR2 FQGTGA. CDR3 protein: CASSSKNTGELFF. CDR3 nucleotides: TGTGCCAGCAGCTCCAAGAACACCGGGGAGCTGTTTTTT.

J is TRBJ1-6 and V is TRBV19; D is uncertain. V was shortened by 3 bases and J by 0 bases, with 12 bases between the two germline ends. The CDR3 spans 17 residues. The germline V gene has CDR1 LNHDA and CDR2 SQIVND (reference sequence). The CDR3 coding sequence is TGTGCCAGTAGTATCCGGGTTTCAAGCTCCTATAATTCACCCCTCCACTTT. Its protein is CASSIRVSSSYNSPLHF.

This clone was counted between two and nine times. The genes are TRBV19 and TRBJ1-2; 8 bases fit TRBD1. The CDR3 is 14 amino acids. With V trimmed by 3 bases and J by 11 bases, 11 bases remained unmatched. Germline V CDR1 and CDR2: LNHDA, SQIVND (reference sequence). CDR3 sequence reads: CASSIQGAQGGYTF. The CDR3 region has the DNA TGTGCCAGTAGTATTCAGGGGGCCCAAGGAGGGTACACCTTC.

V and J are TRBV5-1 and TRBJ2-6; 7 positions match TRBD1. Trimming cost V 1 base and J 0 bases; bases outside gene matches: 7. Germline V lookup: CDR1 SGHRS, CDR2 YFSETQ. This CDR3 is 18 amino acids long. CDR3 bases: TGCGCCAGCAGCTTGAGGCAGGGGGTACTCTCTGGGGCCAACGTCCTGACTTTC. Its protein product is CASSLRQGVLSGANVLTF.

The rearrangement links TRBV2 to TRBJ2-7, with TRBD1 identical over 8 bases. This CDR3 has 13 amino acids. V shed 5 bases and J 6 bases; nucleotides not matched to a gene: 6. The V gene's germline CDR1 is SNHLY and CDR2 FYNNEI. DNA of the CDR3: TGTGCCAGCAGTTATCAGGGGGCAGGCGAGCAGTACTTC. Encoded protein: CASSYQGAGEQYF. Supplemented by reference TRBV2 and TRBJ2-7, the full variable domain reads EPEVTQTPSHQVTQMGQEVILRCVPISNHLYFYWYRQILGQKVEFLVSFYNNEISEKSEIFDDQFSVERPDGSNFTLKIRSTKLEDSAMYFCASSYQGAGEQYFGPGTRLTVT.

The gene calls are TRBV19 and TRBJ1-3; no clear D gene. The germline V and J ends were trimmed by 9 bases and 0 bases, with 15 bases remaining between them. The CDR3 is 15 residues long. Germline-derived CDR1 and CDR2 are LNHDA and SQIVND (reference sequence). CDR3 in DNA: TGTGCCAGCACCCCAGGAAAGAGCTCTGGAAACACCATATATTTT. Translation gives CASTPGKSSGNTIYF.

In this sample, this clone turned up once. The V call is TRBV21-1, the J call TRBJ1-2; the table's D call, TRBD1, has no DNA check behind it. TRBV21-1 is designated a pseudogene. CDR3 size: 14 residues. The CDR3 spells CASSKVGQGEGYTF. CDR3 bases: TGTGCCAGCAGCAAAGTCGGGCAGGGCGAAGGCTACACCTTC.

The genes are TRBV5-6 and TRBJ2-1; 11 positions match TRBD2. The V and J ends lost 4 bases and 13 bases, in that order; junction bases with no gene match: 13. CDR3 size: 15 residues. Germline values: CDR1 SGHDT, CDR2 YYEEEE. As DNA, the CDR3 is TGTGCCAGCAGCCCGCCTGCGATAGCGGGGGGGTACCAGTTCTTC. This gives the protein CASSPPAIAGGYQFF.

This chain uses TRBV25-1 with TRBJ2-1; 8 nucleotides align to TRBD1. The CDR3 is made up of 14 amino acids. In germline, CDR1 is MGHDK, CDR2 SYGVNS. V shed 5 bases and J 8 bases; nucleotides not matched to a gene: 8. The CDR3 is CASSLRQGSHEQFF. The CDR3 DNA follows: TGTGCCAGCAGTCTCCGACAGGGGAGCCATGAGCAGTTCTTC.

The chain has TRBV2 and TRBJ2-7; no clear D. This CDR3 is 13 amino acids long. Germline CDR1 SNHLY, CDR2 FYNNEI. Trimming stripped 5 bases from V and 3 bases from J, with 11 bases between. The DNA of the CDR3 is TGTGCCAGCAGTAACCGACTTGACTACGAGCAGTACTTC. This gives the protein CASSNRLDYEQYF.

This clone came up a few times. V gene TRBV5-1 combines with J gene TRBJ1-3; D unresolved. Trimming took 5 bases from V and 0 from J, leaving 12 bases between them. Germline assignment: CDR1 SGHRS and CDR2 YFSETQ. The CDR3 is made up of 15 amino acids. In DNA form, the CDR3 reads TGCGCCAGCAGTTACGACTTCTACTCTGGAAACACCATATATTTT. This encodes CASSYDFYSGNTIYF.

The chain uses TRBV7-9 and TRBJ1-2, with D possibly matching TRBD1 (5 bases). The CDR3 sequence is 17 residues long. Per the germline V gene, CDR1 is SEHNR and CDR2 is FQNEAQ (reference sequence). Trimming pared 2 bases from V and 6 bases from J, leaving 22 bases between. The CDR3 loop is CASSLWSRAGRRHGYTF. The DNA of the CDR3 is TGTGCCAGCAGCTTATGGAGTCGCGCAGGGAGGCGGCATGGCTACACCTTC.

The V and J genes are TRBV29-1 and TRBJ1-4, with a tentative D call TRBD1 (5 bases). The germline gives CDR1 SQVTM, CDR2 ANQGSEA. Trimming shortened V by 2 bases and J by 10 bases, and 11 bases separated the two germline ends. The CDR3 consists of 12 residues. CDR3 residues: CSVERERGKLFF. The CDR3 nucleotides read TGCAGCGTTGAAAGGGAAAGGGGAAAACTGTTTTTT.